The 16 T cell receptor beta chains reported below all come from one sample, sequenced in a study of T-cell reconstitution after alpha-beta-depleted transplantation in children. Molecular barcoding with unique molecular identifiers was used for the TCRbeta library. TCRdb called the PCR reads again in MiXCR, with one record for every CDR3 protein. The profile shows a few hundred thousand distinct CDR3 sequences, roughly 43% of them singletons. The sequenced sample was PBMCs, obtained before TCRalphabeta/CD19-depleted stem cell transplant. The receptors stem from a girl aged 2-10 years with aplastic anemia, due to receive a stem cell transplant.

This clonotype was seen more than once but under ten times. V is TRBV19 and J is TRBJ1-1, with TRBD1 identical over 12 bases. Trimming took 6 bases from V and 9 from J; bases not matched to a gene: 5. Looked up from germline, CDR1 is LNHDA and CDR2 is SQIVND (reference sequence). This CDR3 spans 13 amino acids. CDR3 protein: CASRRGTGGKAFF. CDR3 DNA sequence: TGTGCCAGTAGGCGCGGGACAGGGGGCAAAGCTTTCTTT.

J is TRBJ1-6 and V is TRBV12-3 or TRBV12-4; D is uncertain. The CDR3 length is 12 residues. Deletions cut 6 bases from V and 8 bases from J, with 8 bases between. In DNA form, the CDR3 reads TGTGCCAGCAGCCTATTCCATTCACCCCTCCACTTT. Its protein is CASSLFHSPLHF.

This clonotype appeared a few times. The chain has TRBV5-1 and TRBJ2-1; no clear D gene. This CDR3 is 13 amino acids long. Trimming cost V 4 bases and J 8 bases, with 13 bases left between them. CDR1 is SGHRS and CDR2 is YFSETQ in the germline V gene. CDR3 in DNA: TGCGCCAGCAGCCCTCAAGGGATGCATGAGCAGTTCTTC. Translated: CASSPQGMHEQFF.

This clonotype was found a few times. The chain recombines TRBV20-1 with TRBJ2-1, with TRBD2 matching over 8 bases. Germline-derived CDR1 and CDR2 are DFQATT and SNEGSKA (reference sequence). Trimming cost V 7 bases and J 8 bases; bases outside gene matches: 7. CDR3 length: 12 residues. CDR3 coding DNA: TGCAGTGAAACGGGAGGGGGATATGAGCAGTTCTTC. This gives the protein CSETGGGYEQFF.

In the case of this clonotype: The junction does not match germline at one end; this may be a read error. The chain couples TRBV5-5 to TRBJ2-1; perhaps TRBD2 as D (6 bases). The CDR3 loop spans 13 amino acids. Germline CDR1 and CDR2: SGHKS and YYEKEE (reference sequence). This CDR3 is CASSWDSYNGQFF. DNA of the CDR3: TGTGCCAGCAGCTGGGACTCCTACAATGGGCAGTTCTTC.

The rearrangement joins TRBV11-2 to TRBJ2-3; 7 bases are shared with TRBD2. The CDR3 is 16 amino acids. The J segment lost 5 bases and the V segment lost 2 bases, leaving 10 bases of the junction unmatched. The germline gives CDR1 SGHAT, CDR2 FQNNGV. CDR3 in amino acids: CASSLRPLAEGDTQYF. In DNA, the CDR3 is TGTGCCAGCAGCTTAAGGCCCCTAGCGGAGGGAGATACGCAGTATTTT.

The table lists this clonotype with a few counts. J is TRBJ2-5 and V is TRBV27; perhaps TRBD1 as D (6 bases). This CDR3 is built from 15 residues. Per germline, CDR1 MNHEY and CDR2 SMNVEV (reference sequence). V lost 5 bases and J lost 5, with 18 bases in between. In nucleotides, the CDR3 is TGTGCCAGCAGTCCCTCCTGGGGGCGCGAGGAGACCCAGTACTTC. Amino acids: CASSPSWGREETQYF.

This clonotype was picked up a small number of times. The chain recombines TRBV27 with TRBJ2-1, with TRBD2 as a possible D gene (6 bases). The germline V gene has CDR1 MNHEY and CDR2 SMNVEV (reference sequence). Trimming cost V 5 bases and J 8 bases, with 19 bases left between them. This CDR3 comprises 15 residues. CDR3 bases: TGTGCCAGCAGTCCGCGGGACTTTTCCCCCCATGAGCAGTTCTTC. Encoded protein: CASSPRDFSPHEQFF.

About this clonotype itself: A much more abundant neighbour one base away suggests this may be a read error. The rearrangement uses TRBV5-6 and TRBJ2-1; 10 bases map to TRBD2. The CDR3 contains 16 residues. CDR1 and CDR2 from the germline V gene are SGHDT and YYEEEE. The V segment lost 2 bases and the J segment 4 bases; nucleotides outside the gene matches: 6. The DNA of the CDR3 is TGTGCCAGCAGCTTATTGTGGACTAGCGGTTACAATGAGCAGTTCTTC. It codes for CASSLLWTSGYNEQFF. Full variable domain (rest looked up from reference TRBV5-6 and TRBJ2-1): DAGVTQSPTHLIKTRGQQVTLRCSPKSGHDTVSWYQQALGQGPQFIFQYYEEEERQRGNFPDRFSGHQFPNYSSELNVNALLLGDSALYLCASSLLWTSGYNEQFFGPGTRLTVL.

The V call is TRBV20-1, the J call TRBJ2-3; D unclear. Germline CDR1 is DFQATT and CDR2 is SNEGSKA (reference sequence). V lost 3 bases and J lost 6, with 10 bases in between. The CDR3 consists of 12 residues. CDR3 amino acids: CSARVPSDTQYF. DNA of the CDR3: TGCAGTGCTAGGGTCCCCTCTGATACGCAGTATTTT.

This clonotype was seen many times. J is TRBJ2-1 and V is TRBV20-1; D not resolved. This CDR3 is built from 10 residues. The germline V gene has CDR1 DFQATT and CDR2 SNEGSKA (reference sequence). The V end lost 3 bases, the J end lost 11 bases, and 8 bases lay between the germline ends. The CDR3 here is CSASFDKQFF. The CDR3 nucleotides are TGCAGTGCTAGTTTTGATAAGCAGTTCTTC.

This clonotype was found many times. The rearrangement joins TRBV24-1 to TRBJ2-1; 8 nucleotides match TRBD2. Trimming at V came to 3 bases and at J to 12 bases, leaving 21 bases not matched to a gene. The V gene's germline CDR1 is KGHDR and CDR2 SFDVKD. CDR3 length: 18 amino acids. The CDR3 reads CATSDLRGGPNPKGRQFF. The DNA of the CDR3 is TGTGCCACCAGTGATCTCCGGGGGGGGCCAAATCCCAAGGGAAGGCAGTTCTTC.

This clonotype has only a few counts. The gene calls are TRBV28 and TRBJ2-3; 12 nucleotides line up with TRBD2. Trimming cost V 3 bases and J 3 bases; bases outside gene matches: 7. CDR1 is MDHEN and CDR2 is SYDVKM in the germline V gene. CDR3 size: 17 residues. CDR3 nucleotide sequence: TGTGCCAGCAGTTTTGGGACTAGCGGGTCGTTTACAGATACGCAGTATTTT. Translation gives CASSFGTSGSFTDTQYF.

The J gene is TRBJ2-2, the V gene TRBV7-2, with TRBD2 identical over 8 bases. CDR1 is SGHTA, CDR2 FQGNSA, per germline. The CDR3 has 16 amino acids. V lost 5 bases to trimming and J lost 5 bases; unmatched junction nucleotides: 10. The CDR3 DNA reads TGTGCCAGCAGCCCCGGGGGGGCGGGGAGGACCGGGGAGCTGTTTTTT. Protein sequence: CASSPGGAGRTGELFF.

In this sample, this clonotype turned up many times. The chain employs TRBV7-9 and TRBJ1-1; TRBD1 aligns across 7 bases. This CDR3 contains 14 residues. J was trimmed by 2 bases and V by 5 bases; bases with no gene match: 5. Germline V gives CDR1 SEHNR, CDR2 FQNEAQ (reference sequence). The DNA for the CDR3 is TGTGCCAGCAGCACGGGGACAGCTAACACTGAAGCTTTCTTT. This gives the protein CASSTGTANTEAFF.

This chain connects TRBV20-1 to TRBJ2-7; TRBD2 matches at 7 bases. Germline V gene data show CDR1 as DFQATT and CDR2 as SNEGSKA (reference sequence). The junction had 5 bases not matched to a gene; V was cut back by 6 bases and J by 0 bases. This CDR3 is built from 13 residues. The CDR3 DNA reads TGCAGTGCCAGTCAGCGGGACTCCTACGAGCAGTACTTC. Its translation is CSASQRDSYEQYF.